The clone carrying this T cell receptor (beta chain) is termed medium-sized (0.01 to 0.1%). Its antigen remains unknown. Germline CDR1 SNHLY, CDR2 FYNNEI. This CDR3 region has 16 residues. V was cut by 2 bases and J by 4 bases, with 16 bases left in between. Libraries were prepared by immunoSEQ multiplex PCR; TCRdb keeps only in-frame clonotypes and omits some of them. In the table there are about 100,000 clones, about 86% of which are singletons. These data are taken from a study of T cell responses to AZD1222 COVID-19 vaccine. Broader study findings: Regions 160-218 and 743-854 held dominance among vaccine-associated CD4 TCRs, which spanned spike. In a largely white British group with more females than males, clonal diversity was possibly underestimated. Seropositive AZD1222 recipients at baseline numbered only five or six.

The specimen was peripheral blood, collected on day 0 of AZD1222 vaccination. This receptor was identified in an adult in good health. The genes are TRBV2 and TRBJ2-3; no definite D call. CDR3 sequence reads: CASSEIDSSGADTQYF. The CDR3, as DNA: TGTGCCAGCAGTGAAATAGACTCATCAGGAGCAGATACGCAGTATTTT. Full variable domain (outside the CDR3, taken from reference TRBV2 and TRBJ2-3): EPEVTQTPSHQVTQMGQEVILRCVPISNHLYFYWYRQILGQKVEFLVSFYNNEISEKSEIFDDQFSVERPDGSNFTLKIRSTKLEDSAMYFCASSEIDSSGADTQYFGPGTRLTVL.